This TCR beta chain was recorded in a study of shared clonotypes between healthy human individuals. The length of the CDR3 is 17 residues. Looked up from germline, CDR1 is MDHEN and CDR2 is SYDVKM. Trimming stripped 2 bases from V and 0 bases from J, with 17 bases between. General study results and limits: The donor pool, a small one, limited the genetic and exposure-history diversity represented. Sorted-subset sequencing, rarefaction showed, was incomplete despite large depth.

With respect to this clone: Its antigen is as yet unknown.

Authors' methods: ImmunoSEQ gave junction-only sequences without quality scores, so filtering differed. Repertoires were generated with immunoSEQ multiplex PCR, while TCRdb's copy carries only in-frame clones and drops some. The D gene and trimming were derived from the DNA, and the V and J assignments and clone size from that table. The table records 1.4 million or so clones, approximately 98.5% of them present only once. The TCR comes from a man aged 25 to 40 in good health. The chain employs TRBV28 and TRBJ2-7, with D perhaps TRBD1 (5 bases). Sequenced: naive CD4+ T cells sorted from blood. The subset: CD45RA+ positively selected. Written as DNA, the CDR3 is TGTGCCAGCAGTTTAATTGTAGGGGCAAGGGGCTCCTACGAGCAGTACTTC. As protein: CASSLIVGARGSYEQYF.